This T cell receptor (beta chain) was documented in a study of blood T cell repertoires in COVID-19. Study at large: Donors in the United States, Italy and Spain gave samples during acute or convalescent COVID-19.

The protocol was immunoSEQ multiplex PCR, while the TCRdb copy is restricted to in-frame clones and leaves out a portion. The repertoire consists of some 270,000 clones, with around nine tenths occurring once and the leading ten covering 1.5% to 2%. Germline assignment: CDR1 SNHLY and CDR2 FYNNEI. There are 13 residues in the CDR3. The V and J ends lost 7 bases and 5 bases respectively, with 12 bases between them. The clonotype originates from a woman aged 55 to 70 who had recovered from COVID-19. J is TRBJ1-5 and V is TRBV2; D is unclear. Sequenced sample: peripheral blood. In DNA form, the CDR3 reads TGTGCCAGCACCGAAGGCAGGTATCAGCCCCAGCATTTT. It yields the protein CASTEGRYQPQHF. The entire variable domain, with the rest obtained from reference TRBV2 and TRBJ1-5, is as follows: EPEVTQTPSHQVTQMGQEVILRCVPISNHLYFYWYRQILGQKVEFLVSFYNNEISEKSEIFDDQFSVERPDGSNFTLKIRSTKLEDSAMYFCASTEGRYQPQHFGDGTRLSIL.